This is a list of T cell receptor beta chains from one sample in a study of T cells in Graves' hyperthyroidism and ophthalmopathy. Via MiXCR, TCRdb re-called the multiplex PCR reads, giving one row per CDR3 protein. This table holds some 210,000 distinct CDR3 sequences, approximately 17% found once. Input material: blood. The source of these receptors is a man in his forties or fifties with Graves' hyperthyroidism. Both conserved end residues are trimmed from each CDR3. Fields, in order: CDR3 protein, V gene, J gene.

CDR3aa: ASSLDTPFWTGVGTEAF
v_gene: TRBV7-2
j_gene: TRBJ1-1

CDR3aa: ASSGGGDYVYEQY
v_gene: TRBV5-1
j_gene: TRBJ2-7

CDR3aa: ASGLNTGELF
v_gene: TRBV2
j_gene: TRBJ2-2

CDR3aa: ASSFLTGQGGEQY
v_gene: TRBV5-1
j_gene: TRBJ2-7

CDR3aa: ASSPPVRTEAF
v_gene: TRBV11-1
j_gene: TRBJ1-1

CDR3aa: ASSLWGGTYEQY
v_gene: TRBV27
j_gene: TRBJ2-7

CDR3aa: SARDHRTEAF
v_gene: TRBV20-1
j_gene: TRBJ1-1

CDR3aa: ASSTLAGQGLTQY
v_gene: TRBV28
j_gene: TRBJ2-5

CDR3aa: ASSIARAKNIQY
v_gene: TRBV19
j_gene: TRBJ2-4

CDR3aa: ASSVRTSGGYNEQF
v_gene: TRBV5-1
j_gene: TRBJ2-1

CDR3aa: SARDGTGDYEQY
v_gene: TRBV20-1
j_gene: TRBJ2-7

CDR3aa: ASLAGTGHNEQF
v_gene: TRBV7-9
j_gene: TRBJ2-1

CDR3aa: STSTGTSTDTQY
v_gene: TRBV29-1
j_gene: TRBJ2-3

CDR3aa: TRGTEAF
v_gene: TRBV20-1
j_gene: TRBJ1-1

CDR3aa: SARDLTVVETQY
v_gene: TRBV20-1
j_gene: TRBJ2-5

CDR3aa: ASSFLPGYEQY
v_gene: TRBV7-9
j_gene: TRBJ2-7

CDR3aa: ASSQSAVANTQY
v_gene: TRBV3-1
j_gene: TRBJ2-3

CDR3aa: ASSVTVTDTQY
v_gene: TRBV5-6
j_gene: TRBJ2-3

CDR3aa: ASSPQTGDKQY
v_gene: TRBV7-9
j_gene: TRBJ2-3

CDR3aa: ASREVLAGYEQY
v_gene: TRBV2
j_gene: TRBJ2-7

CDR3aa: ASSYSASGSESHEQY
v_gene: TRBV6-2/TRBV6-3
j_gene: TRBJ2-7

CDR3aa: ASSYSNNQPQH
v_gene: TRBV6-5
j_gene: TRBJ1-5

CDR3aa: ASSAAGATNTEAF
v_gene: TRBV2
j_gene: TRBJ1-1

CDR3aa: ASSYTGANEQY
v_gene: TRBV6-9
j_gene: TRBJ2-7

CDR3aa: ASSTGLWGYEQY
v_gene: TRBV3-1
j_gene: TRBJ2-7

CDR3aa: ASQGGHSDEKLF
v_gene: TRBV10-1
j_gene: TRBJ1-4

CDR3aa: ASSYMTSGRGYETQY
v_gene: TRBV6-5
j_gene: TRBJ2-5

CDR3aa: SARLQGSPYEQY
v_gene: TRBV20-1
j_gene: TRBJ2-7

CDR3aa: ASSQERETQY
v_gene: TRBV12-3/TRBV12-4
j_gene: TRBJ2-5

CDR3aa: ASSFRGSSTTDTQY
v_gene: TRBV7-3
j_gene: TRBJ2-3

CDR3aa: SARLLTGGQF
v_gene: TRBV20-1
j_gene: TRBJ2-1

CDR3aa: ASSPSYRSGGYNEQF
v_gene: TRBV7-9
j_gene: TRBJ2-1

CDR3aa: ASSIAGRETQY
v_gene: TRBV27
j_gene: TRBJ2-5

CDR3aa: ASSPRQGAGELF
v_gene: TRBV7-3
j_gene: TRBJ2-2

CDR3aa: ASSFGAGSREQY
v_gene: TRBV28
j_gene: TRBJ2-7

CDR3aa: ASSPLSGQGYEQY
v_gene: TRBV7-6
j_gene: TRBJ2-7

CDR3aa: ASSQGATANYGYT
v_gene: TRBV4-1
j_gene: TRBJ1-2

CDR3aa: ASSPGGRYNEQF
v_gene: TRBV12-3/TRBV12-4
j_gene: TRBJ2-1

CDR3aa: ASSDRGKTDTQY
v_gene: TRBV27
j_gene: TRBJ2-3

CDR3aa: ASSVDGREAGELF
v_gene: TRBV9
j_gene: TRBJ2-2

CDR3aa: ASNSGSSYNEQF
v_gene: TRBV2
j_gene: TRBJ2-1

CDR3aa: STPGLANEQY
v_gene: TRBV20-1
j_gene: TRBJ2-7